This T cell receptor (beta chain) was recovered during a study of blood T cell repertoires in COVID-19. Across the study: Whether acute or convalescent, the COVID-19 samples came from the United States, Italy and Spain.

In the authors' workflow: Reference gene primer amplification in the assay estimated nucleated cell counts. Method: immunoSEQ multiplex PCR; TCRdb's copy keeps in-frame clones and lacks some. V, J and clone size derive from that table, while D and trimming were established from the DNA sequence. The top ten hold around 13% of the sample, which has roughly 290,000 clones, roughly 90% seen once. Material: peripheral blood. The source of this sequence is a woman between 55 and 75 years old with acute or convalescent COVID-19.

The CDR3 DNA follows: TGTGCCAGCACCCTTTTCATAGCGGGGGCCCACAATGAGCAGTTCTTC. As protein: CASTLFIAGAHNEQFF. The chain recombines TRBV7-9 with TRBJ2-1; 9 nucleotides align to TRBD2. This CDR3 is built from 16 residues. V shed 7 bases and J 5 bases; nucleotides not matched to a gene: 12. CDR1 and CDR2 (germline): SEHNR, FQNEAQ (reference sequence).